A single sample gave rise to the 20 T cell receptor beta chains below, sequenced in a study of shared clonotypes between healthy human individuals. Assay: immunoSEQ multiplex PCR; the TCRdb copy retains only in-frame clones and omits some. The sample lists about 980,000 clones; approximately 80% were seen once. The specimen was memory CD4+ T cells sorted from blood. Subset: CD45RA-negative fraction. The receptors stem from a man between 18 and 29 years old in good health.

A few counts support this clone. V gene TRBV5-1 combines with J gene TRBJ2-3; no clear D gene. Germline CDR1 SGHRS, CDR2 YFSETQ. The CDR3 consists of 13 residues. Trimming pared 4 bases from V and 2 bases from J, leaving 8 bases between. The CDR3 is CASSEGPTDTQYF. For the CDR3, the DNA is TGCGCCAGCAGCGAAGGACCCACAGATACGCAGTATTTT.

J is TRBJ1-3 and V is TRBV30; D remains unclear. CDR1 and CDR2 (germline): GTSNPN, SVGIG (reference sequence). The CDR3 is 17 amino acids. With 0 bases removed from V and 0 bases from J, the gap between germline ends came to 15 bases. The CDR3 sequence: CAWSVAGAGSSGNTIYF. The CDR3, as DNA: TGTGCCTGGAGTGTCGCAGGAGCCGGCAGCTCTGGAAACACCATATATTTT. The variable domain in full, with the rest retrieved from reference TRBV30 and TRBJ1-3, is SQTIHQWPATLVQPVGSPLSLECTVEGTSNPNLYWYRQAAGRGLQLLFYSVGIGQISSEVPQNLSASRPQDRQFILSSKKLLLSDSGFYLCAWSVAGAGSSGNTIYFGEGSWLTVV.

The V call is TRBV28, the J call TRBJ1-5; unclear D gene. Germline V gene data show CDR1 as MDHEN and CDR2 as SYDVKM. V dropped 5 bases and J dropped 6 bases, with 11 bases sitting between them. The CDR3 has 13 residues. The CDR3 reads CASSILLGQPQHF. CDR3 sequence (DNA): TGTGCCAGCAGTATCCTCCTTGGTCAGCCCCAGCATTTT.

This clone was recorded a few times. The chain joins TRBV30 to TRBJ1-6; no clear D. The germline V gene has CDR1 GTSNPN and CDR2 SVGIG (reference sequence). The length of the CDR3 is 16 residues. V was cut by 3 bases and J by 6 bases, with 18 bases left in between. CDR3 in amino acids: CAWRNPGPSSNSPLHF. For the CDR3, the DNA is TGTGCCTGGAGAAACCCCGGGCCCAGCTCTAATTCACCCCTCCACTTT. The complete variable domain, with remaining parts taken from reference TRBV30 and TRBJ1-6, reads SQTIHQWPATLVQPVGSPLSLECTVEGTSNPNLYWYRQAAGRGLQLLFYSVGIGQISSEVPQNLSASRPQDRQFILSSKKLLLSDSGFYLCAWRNPGPSSNSPLHFGNGTRLTVT.

The count of this clone is one. V usage is TRBV7-2 and J usage is TRBJ2-2; TRBD2 agrees at 11 bases. J lost 3 bases, V lost 2 bases, and 2 bases had no gene match. CDR1 and CDR2 from the germline V gene are SGHTA and FQGNSA. The CDR3 totals 16 residues. The CDR3 spells CASSLIAGGHTGELFF. CDR3 sequence (DNA): TGTGCCAGCAGCTTAATAGCGGGAGGGCACACCGGGGAGCTGTTTTTT.

This chain joins TRBV12-2 and TRBJ2-7; no DNA check was done on the table's D call, TRBD2. TRBV12-2 is shown as a pseudogene. This CDR3 comprises 16 residues. The CDR3 region is CASRLAPAVTLYEQYF. CDR3 nucleotide sequence: TGTGCAAGTCGCTTAGCCCCAGCGGTAACCCTCTACGAGCAGTACTTC.

The chain joins TRBV5-1 to TRBJ2-2; unclear D gene. Trimming removed 4 bases at V and 5 bases at J, with 6 bases between. Looked up from germline, CDR1 is SGHRS and CDR2 is YFSETQ. CDR3 size: 12 residues. Here the CDR3 DNA reads TGCGCCAGCAGCGAACCGACCGGGGAGCTGTTTTTT. This encodes CASSEPTGELFF. The whole variable domain, remainder taken from reference TRBV5-1 and TRBJ2-2, is KAGVTQTPRYLIKTRGQQVTLSCSPISGHRSVSWYQQTPGQGLQFLFEYFSETQRNKGNFPGRFSGRQFSNSRSEMNVSTLELGDSALYLCASSEPTGELFFGEGSRLTVL.

The CDR3 region has the DNA TGTGCCAGCAGGAAGAGGTCGGAAAGAACCTACGAGCAGTACTTC. It codes for CASRKRSERTYEQYF. This chain links TRBV2 with TRBJ2-7; D unclear. Trimming stripped 6 bases from V and 2 bases from J, with 17 bases between. Germline CDR1 is SNHLY and CDR2 is FYNNEI. The CDR3 runs to 15 residues.

This clone was seen only once. The chain recombines TRBV5-8 with TRBJ2-7; a weak D match, TRBD1 (6 bases). The CDR3 runs to 13 residues. Germline loops: CDR1 SGHTS, CDR2 YDEGEE. V was cut by 4 bases and J by 2 bases, with 10 bases left in between. CDR3 in amino acids: CASSTGTTYEQYF. For the CDR3, the DNA is TGTGCCAGCAGCACCGGGACAACCTACGAGCAGTACTTC.

The gene calls are TRBV5-4 and TRBJ2-5; possibly TRBD2 for D (5 bases). V dropped 4 bases and J dropped 4 bases, with 11 bases sitting between them. The CDR3 loop spans 13 amino acids. Germline assignment: CDR1 SGHNT and CDR2 YYREEE (reference sequence). CDR3 nucleotide sequence: TGTGCCAGCAGCCAGGACTGGGTAGAGACCCAGTACTTC. This codes for CASSQDWVETQYF.

This clone was detected only once. The V and J genes are TRBV19 and TRBJ2-3; 12 bases map to TRBD2. There are 15 residues in the CDR3. J lost 4 bases, V lost 6 bases, and 5 bases had no gene match. The germline CDR1 and CDR2 sequences are LNHDA and SQIVND (reference sequence). The CDR3 here is CASRTSGSPADTQYF. The DNA for the CDR3 is TGTGCCAGTAGGACTAGCGGGAGTCCTGCAGATACGCAGTATTTT. The full variable domain, in which reference TRBV19 and TRBJ2-3 provide the parts outside the CDR3, is DGGITQSPKYLFRKEGQNVTLSCEQNLNHDAMYWYRQDPGQGLRLIYYSQIVNDFQKGDIAEGYSVSREKKESFPLTVTSAQKNPTAFYLCASRTSGSPADTQYFGPGTRLTVL.

The genes are TRBV18 and TRBJ2-5, with D possibly being TRBD2 (6 bases). V lost 0 bases to trimming and J lost 2 bases, with 10 bases between them. This CDR3 is 15 amino acids long. Germline CDR1 and CDR2: KGHSH and LQKENI. The CDR3: CASSPPRGPQETQYF. DNA of the CDR3: TGTGCCAGCTCACCACCGCGGGGACCTCAAGAGACCCAGTACTTC.

V usage is TRBV7-9 and J usage is TRBJ2-3, with 10 bases matching TRBD2. CDR3 length: 15 amino acids. V was clipped by 5 bases and J by 3 bases; unmatched bases: 5. Germline V gives CDR1 SEHNR, CDR2 FQNEAQ (reference sequence). In nucleotides, the CDR3 is TGTGCCAGCAGCCTACTAGCGGGGAAGACAGATACGCAGTATTTT. Its protein is CASSLLAGKTDTQYF.

This clone was observed a single time. CDR3 bases: TGTGCCACGTCCTTGGGCCTAAATCAGCCCCAGCATTTT. This sequence encodes CATSLGLNQPQHF. The chain has TRBV6-4 and TRBJ1-5; D call uncertain. The CDR3 covers 13 residues. V was clipped by 10 bases and J by 4 bases, with 14 bases between them. Germline values: CDR1 MRHNA, CDR2 SNTAGT.

Of note for this clone: This sample also contains other DNA sequences that code for the same CDR3. This chain connects TRBV5-1 to TRBJ1-1; 7 bases line up with TRBD1. The CDR3 spans 14 residues. The ends lost 4 bases at V and 4 bases at J; junction bases unmatched: 7. Germline V gene sequence: CDR1 SGHRS, CDR2 YFSETQ. CDR3 sequence: CASSLRQGGTEAFF. CDR3 sequence (DNA): TGCGCCAGCAGCCTGAGACAGGGCGGCACTGAAGCTTTCTTT.

As to this clone: At one of its ends the junction is not consistent with the germline gene, which may arise from a read error. The V and J genes are TRBV28 and TRBJ1-3; the match to TRBD1 covers 7 bases. Germline loops: CDR1 MDHEN, CDR2 SYDVKM. The CDR3 has 11 amino acids. CDR3 in amino acids: CASGTPGGRTF. The CDR3 nucleotides read TGTGCCAGCGGGACCCCAGGGGGTCGGACGTTT.

V gene TRBV19 combines with J gene TRBJ2-5; 8 nucleotides agree with TRBD2. The CDR3 runs 13 residues. J was trimmed by 5 bases and V by 6 bases; bases with no gene match: 5. Germline V lookup: CDR1 LNHDA, CDR2 SQIVND (reference sequence). Here the CDR3 DNA reads TGTGCCAGTAGCAGGGGACTAGAGGAGACCCAGTACTTC. The encoded protein is CASSRGLEETQYF.

The chain combines TRBV7-8 with TRBJ1-3; TRBD1 is a possible D gene (6 bases). Germline V gene sequence: CDR1 SGHVS, CDR2 FQNEAQ. The CDR3 extends over 16 amino acids. V lost 5 bases and J lost 0, with 14 bases in between. The CDR3: CASSPQTGASGNTIYF. The CDR3 DNA sequence: TGTGCCAGCAGCCCCCAGACGGGGGCCTCTGGAAACACCATATATTTT.

CDR3 protein: CASSFTGSNSPLHF. CDR3 nucleotide sequence: TGCGCCAGCAGCTTCACAGGTTCCAATTCACCCCTCCACTTT. The genes are TRBV5-1 and TRBJ1-6; perhaps TRBD1 as D (5 bases). V gave up 2 bases and J gave up 7 bases, with 10 bases separating them. The length of the CDR3 is 14 residues. Germline V gene sequence: CDR1 SGHRS, CDR2 YFSETQ.

V gene TRBV5-8 combines with J gene TRBJ2-7; a weak D match, TRBD2 (6 bases). This CDR3 contains 13 residues. V was cut by 4 bases and J by 2 bases, with 10 bases left in between. Germline CDR1 reads SGHTS; CDR2 reads YDEGEE. CDR3 in DNA: TGTGCCAGCAGCCGTAGCGGACCCTACGAGCAGTACTTC. Protein sequence: CASSRSGPYEQYF.